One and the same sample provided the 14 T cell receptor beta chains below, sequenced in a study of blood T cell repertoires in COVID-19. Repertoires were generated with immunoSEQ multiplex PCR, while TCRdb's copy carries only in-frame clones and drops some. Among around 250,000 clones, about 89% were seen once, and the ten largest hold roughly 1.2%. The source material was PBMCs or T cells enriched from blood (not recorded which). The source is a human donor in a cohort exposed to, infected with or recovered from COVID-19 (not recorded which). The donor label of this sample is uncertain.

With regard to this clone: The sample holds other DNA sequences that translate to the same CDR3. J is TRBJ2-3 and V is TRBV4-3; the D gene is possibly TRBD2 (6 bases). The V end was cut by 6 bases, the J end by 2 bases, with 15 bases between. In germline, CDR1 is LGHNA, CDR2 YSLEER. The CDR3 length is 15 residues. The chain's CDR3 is CASRIGLFHTDTQYF. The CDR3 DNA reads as TGCGCCAGCAGGATAGGACTATTCCACACAGATACGCAGTATTTT.

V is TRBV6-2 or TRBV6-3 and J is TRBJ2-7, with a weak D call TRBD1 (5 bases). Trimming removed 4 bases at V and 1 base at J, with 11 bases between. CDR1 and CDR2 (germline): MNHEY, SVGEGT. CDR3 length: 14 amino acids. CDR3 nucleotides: TGTGCCAGCAGTTCCGCCCGACAGTCCTACGAGCAGTACTTC. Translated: CASSSARQSYEQYF.

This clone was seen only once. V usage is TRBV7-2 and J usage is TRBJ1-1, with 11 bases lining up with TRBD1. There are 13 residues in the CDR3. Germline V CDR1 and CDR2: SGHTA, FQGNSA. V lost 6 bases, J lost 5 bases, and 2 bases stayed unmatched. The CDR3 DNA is TGTGCCAGCAGGGGGACAGGGGGTACTGAAGCTTTCTTT. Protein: CASRGTGGTEAFF.

The CDR3 nucleotides read TGCGCCAGCAGCTTGGACCAGGGTTCCGGGGCCAACGTCCTGACTTTC. Translated: CASSLDQGSGANVLTF. The chain is built from TRBV5-1 and TRBJ2-6; possibly TRBD1 for D (5 bases). Germline CDR1 SGHRS, CDR2 YFSETQ. Trimming removed 0 bases at V and 4 bases at J, with 11 bases between. The CDR3 has 16 residues. Supplemented by reference TRBV5-1 and TRBJ2-6, the full variable domain reads KAGVTQTPRYLIKTRGQQVTLSCSPISGHRSVSWYQQTPGQGLQFLFEYFSETQRNKGNFPGRFSGRQFSNSRSEMNVSTLELGDSALYLCASSLDQGSGANVLTFGAGSRLTVL.

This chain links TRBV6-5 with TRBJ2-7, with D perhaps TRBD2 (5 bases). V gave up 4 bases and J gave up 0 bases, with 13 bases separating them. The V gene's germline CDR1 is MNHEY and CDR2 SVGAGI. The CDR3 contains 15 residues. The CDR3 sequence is CASSLSSRSSYEQYF. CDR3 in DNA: TGTGCCAGCAGTTTGTCTAGCCGCAGCTCCTACGAGCAGTACTTC.

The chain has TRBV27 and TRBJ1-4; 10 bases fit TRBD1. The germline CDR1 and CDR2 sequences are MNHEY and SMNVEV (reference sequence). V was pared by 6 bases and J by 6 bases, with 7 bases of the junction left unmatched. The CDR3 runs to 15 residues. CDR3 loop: CASRPPGQGYEKLFF. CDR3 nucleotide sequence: TGTGCCAGCAGGCCCCCGGGACAGGGGTATGAAAAACTGTTTTTT.

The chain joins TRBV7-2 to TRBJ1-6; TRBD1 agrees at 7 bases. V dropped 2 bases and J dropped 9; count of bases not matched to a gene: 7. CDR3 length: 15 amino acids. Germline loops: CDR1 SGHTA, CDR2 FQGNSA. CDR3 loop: CASSLSRGRFSPLHF. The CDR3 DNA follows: TGTGCCAGCAGCTTATCGAGGGGGCGTTTTTCACCCCTCCACTTT.

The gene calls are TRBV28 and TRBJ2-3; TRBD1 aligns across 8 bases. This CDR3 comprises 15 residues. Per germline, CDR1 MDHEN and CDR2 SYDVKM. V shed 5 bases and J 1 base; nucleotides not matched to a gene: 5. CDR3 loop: CASSEAGQGTDTQYF. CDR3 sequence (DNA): TGTGCCAGCAGTGAGGCGGGACAGGGCACAGATACGCAGTATTTT.

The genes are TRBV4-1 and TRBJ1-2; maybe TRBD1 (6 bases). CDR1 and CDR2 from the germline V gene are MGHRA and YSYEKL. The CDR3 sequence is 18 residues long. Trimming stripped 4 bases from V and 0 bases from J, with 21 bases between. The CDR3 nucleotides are TGCGCCAGCAGCCTTTCCCAACCTGACAGGACGTCTAACTATGGCTACACCTTC. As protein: CASSLSQPDRTSNYGYTF.

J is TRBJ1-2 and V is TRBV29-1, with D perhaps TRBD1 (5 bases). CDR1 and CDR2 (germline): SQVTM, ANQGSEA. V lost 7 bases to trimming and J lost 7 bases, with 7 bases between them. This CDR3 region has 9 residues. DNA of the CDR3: TGCAGCGGGAGGGGTGGCTACACCTTC. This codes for CSGRGGYTF.

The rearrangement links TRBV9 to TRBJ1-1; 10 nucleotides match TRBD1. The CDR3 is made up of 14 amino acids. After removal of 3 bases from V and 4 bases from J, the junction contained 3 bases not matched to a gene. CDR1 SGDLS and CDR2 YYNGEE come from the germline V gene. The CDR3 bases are TGTGCCAGCAGCGCGGGACAGGGGAGCACTGAAGCTTTCTTT. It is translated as CASSAGQGSTEAFF. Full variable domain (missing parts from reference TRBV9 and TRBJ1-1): DSGVTQTPKHLITATGQRVTLRCSPRSGDLSVYWYQQSLDQGLQFLIQYYNGEERAKGNILERFSAQQFPDLHSELNLSSLELGDSALYFCASSAGQGSTEAFFGQGTRLTVV.

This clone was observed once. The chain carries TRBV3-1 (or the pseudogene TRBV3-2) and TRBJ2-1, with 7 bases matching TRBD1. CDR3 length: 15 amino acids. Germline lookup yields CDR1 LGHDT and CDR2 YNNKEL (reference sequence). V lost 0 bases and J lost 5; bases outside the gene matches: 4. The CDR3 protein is CASSQELQGHNEQFF. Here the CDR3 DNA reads TGTGCCAGCAGCCAAGAATTACAGGGGCACAATGAGCAGTTCTTC.

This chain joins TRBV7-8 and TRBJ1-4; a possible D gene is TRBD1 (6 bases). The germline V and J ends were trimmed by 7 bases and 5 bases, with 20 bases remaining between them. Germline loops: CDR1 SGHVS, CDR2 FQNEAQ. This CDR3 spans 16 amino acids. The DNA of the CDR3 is TGTGCCAGCACCAAAGTGCGGGTGGGGGCAAATGAAAAACTGTTTTTT. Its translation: CASTKVRVGANEKLFF.

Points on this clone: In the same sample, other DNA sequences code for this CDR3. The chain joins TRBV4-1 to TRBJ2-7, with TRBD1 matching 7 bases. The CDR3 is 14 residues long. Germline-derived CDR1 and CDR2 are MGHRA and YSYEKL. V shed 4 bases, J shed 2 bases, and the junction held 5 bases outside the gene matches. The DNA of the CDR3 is TGCGCCAGCAGCCCCGGGGACAGAACCTACGAGCAGTACTTC. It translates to CASSPGDRTYEQYF.